Shown below are 21 T cell receptor beta chains from a single sample sequenced in a study of T cells in Graves' hyperthyroidism and ophthalmopathy (dated by TCRdb to about 2019). Receptors were amplified or captured by multiplex PCR. Sequencing was carried out with an Illumina HiSeq 2000. Amplification of TCR beta CDR3 regions was carried out from RNA transcripts. A first-round RT-PCR of the TCR CDR3 used the HTBI primer set with the Qiagen OneStep RT-PCR kit. TCRdb trimmed the raw reads at Q25, called clones with MiXCR and kept productive beta chains. Rows with one shared CDR3 protein collapse into an entry with the most common genes and DNA. In all, the sample holds 400,000 to 550,000 distinct CDR3 sequences, and about 24% of those were seen once. The biggest ten clones account for around 11% of the sample. The sample comprised blood. Source of these receptors: a young woman with Graves' ophthalmopathy.

This clonotype was seen once. CDR3 protein: CASSQAYSSYEQYF. CDR3 DNA sequence: TGCGCCAGCAGCCAAGCTTATTCTTCCTACGAGCAGTACTTC. This chain uses TRBV4-1 with TRBJ2-7; D remains unclear. The CDR3 is 14 residues long. In germline, CDR1 is MGHRA, CDR2 YSYEKL. V was pared by 1 base and J by 1 base, with 8 bases between.

This clonotype was observed a handful of times. The chain joins TRBV7-9 to TRBJ2-5, with 9 bases lining up with TRBD1. V shed 6 bases and J 4 bases; nucleotides not matched to a gene: 6. This CDR3 region has 14 residues. Germline V gene lookup returns CDR1 SEHNR and CDR2 FQNEAQ (reference sequence). The DNA for the CDR3 is TGTGCCAGCAGACCGACAGGGGGTGGAGAGACCCAGTACTTC. Protein sequence: CASRPTGGGETQYF.

Ten or more counts support this clonotype. DNA for the CDR3: TGTGCCAGCGGGACTGGGAACACCGGGGAGCTGTTTTTT. Residues: CASGTGNTGELFF. The chain combines TRBV6-2 or TRBV6-3 with TRBJ2-2; TRBD2 might be the D (6 bases). The CDR3 runs 13 residues. Trimming left V 8 bases short and J 1 base short, with 8 bases between. Germline CDR1 and CDR2: MNHEY and SVGEGT.

A few counts support this clonotype. The chain is built from TRBV20-1 and TRBJ2-7, with a weak D call TRBD2 (6 bases). The length of the CDR3 is 14 residues. Germline loops: CDR1 DFQATT, CDR2 SNEGSKA (reference sequence). Trimming stripped 8 bases from V and 0 bases from J, with 17 bases between. DNA of the CDR3: TGCAGTATCCGGTCTGGGCGGGACTCCTACGAGCAGTACTTC. It translates to CSIRSGRDSYEQYF.

This clonotype has ten or more counts. This sequence joins TRBV11-2 and TRBJ2-2, with 12 bases that match TRBD1. This CDR3 contains 18 residues. Germline lookup yields CDR1 SGHAT and CDR2 FQNNGV. The J segment lost 4 bases and the V segment lost 3 bases, leaving 9 bases of the junction unmatched. CDR3 loop: CASSFIRDRGHGTGELFF. CDR3 DNA: TGTGCCAGCAGCTTCATCCGGGACAGGGGGCATGGCACCGGGGAGCTGTTTTTT.

The chain recombines TRBV30 with TRBJ1-3, with a possible D match to TRBD1 (6 bases). This CDR3 has 14 amino acids. Germline V lookup: CDR1 GTSNPN, CDR2 SVGIG (reference sequence). The V end lost 0 bases, the J end lost 2 bases, and 8 bases lay between the germline ends. The CDR3 nucleotides are TGTGCCTGGAGTGTTTCAGGGGCTGGAAACACCATATATTTT. Translating it yields CAWSVSGAGNTIYF.

The gene calls are TRBV20-1 and TRBJ1-5; D is unclear. V was shortened by 0 bases and J by 5 bases, with 11 bases between the two germline ends. The CDR3 is made up of 14 amino acids. Germline V CDR1 and CDR2: DFQATT, SNEGSKA (reference sequence). CDR3 sequence (DNA): TGCAGTGCTAGAGATCCGGGCTTGGATCAGCCCCAGCATTTT. Its protein product is CSARDPGLDQPQHF.

This clonotype was recorded at least ten times. The chain is built from TRBV19 and TRBJ1-2, with 10 bases identical to TRBD1. This CDR3 contains 15 residues. With V trimmed by 2 bases and J by 3 bases, 3 bases remained unmatched. From germline, CDR1 is LNHDA and CDR2 SQIVND (reference sequence). In DNA, the CDR3 is TGTGCCAGTAGTATACGGGACAGGGGACACTATGGCTACACCTTC. It specifies CASSIRDRGHYGYTF.

The table lists this clonotype with many counts. This sequence joins TRBV6-1 and TRBJ2-5; the D gene is possibly TRBD1 (6 bases). The ends were cut back, 10 bases at V and 5 bases at J, with 17 bases in the middle. The CDR3 extends over 13 amino acids. The germline V gene encodes CDR1 MNHNS and CDR2 SASEGT. CDR3 in amino acids: CATEDSFQETQYF. CDR3 bases: TGTGCCACCGAGGACAGCTTCCAGGAGACCCAGTACTTC.

Ten or more counts support this clonotype. This chain connects TRBV11-2 to TRBJ2-7, with D perhaps matching TRBD1 (5 bases). Per the germline V gene, CDR1 is SGHAT and CDR2 is FQNNGV. The CDR3 has 15 amino acids. Trimming took 1 base from V and 4 from J, leaving 14 bases between them. The CDR3 is CASSLVTTGPYEQYF. The CDR3 bases are TGTGCCAGCAGCTTAGTGACAACAGGCCCATACGAGCAGTACTTC.

This clonotype was seen at least ten times. In DNA, the CDR3 is TGTGCCATCAGTGGGCCTCCGGACAAGCAAGAGACCCAGTACTTC. Translating it yields CAISGPPDKQETQYF. V and J are TRBV10-3 and TRBJ2-5, with D tentatively TRBD1 (5 bases). Trimming shortened V by 4 bases and J by 2 bases, and 14 bases separated the two germline ends. The CDR3 is 15 amino acids. Germline assignment: CDR1 ENHRY and CDR2 SYGVKD.

This clonotype was detected only a few times. The V and J genes are TRBV28 and TRBJ1-2; tentatively, D is TRBD1 (5 bases). Trimming removed 5 bases at V and 4 bases at J, with 14 bases between. In germline, CDR1 is MDHEN, CDR2 SYDVKM. The CDR3 runs 14 residues. CDR3: CASSPRDWGYGYTF. The CDR3 DNA is TGTGCCAGCAGTCCGCGGGACTGGGGCTATGGCTACACCTTC.

J is TRBJ2-7 and V is TRBV5-1, with 9 bases fitting TRBD1. The CDR3 totals 17 residues. Losses at the gene ends were 2 bases for V and 4 bases for J; bases not matched to a gene: 13. The germline V gene encodes CDR1 SGHRS and CDR2 YFSETQ. Written as DNA, the CDR3 is TGCGCCAGCAGCTTAGGGACGGACAGGGGCCAGTTATACGAGCAGTACTTC. Translating it yields CASSLGTDRGQLYEQYF.

There are many counts of this clonotype. The chain uses TRBV10-3 and TRBJ1-1; D perhaps matches TRBD1 (5 bases). Trimming took 0 bases from V and 1 from J, leaving 9 bases between them. CDR3 length: 15 amino acids. The germline CDR1 and CDR2 sequences are ENHRY and SYGVKD. CDR3 region: CAISESRQGNTEAFF. For the CDR3, the DNA is TGTGCCATCAGTGAGTCGCGGCAGGGGAACACTGAAGCTTTCTTT.

There are many counts of this clonotype. The chain joins TRBV12-3 or TRBV12-4 to TRBJ1-1, with TRBD1 identical over 10 bases. The CDR3 runs 14 residues. The V segment lost 5 bases and the J segment 8 bases; nucleotides outside the gene matches: 8. CDR3 sequence reads: CASSPGQGVVEAFF. In nucleotides, the CDR3 is TGTGCCAGCAGTCCCGGACAGGGGGTAGTCGAAGCTTTCTTT.

This clonotype appeared many times. The gene calls are TRBV6-1 and TRBJ2-2; TRBD1 or TRBD2 may be the D gene (6 bases each). Between the trimmed V and J ends, which lost 1 base and 4 bases, there was a span of 13 bases. The CDR3 covers 16 residues. Germline values: CDR1 MNHNS, CDR2 SASEGT. The CDR3 loop is CASSEGFGGGTGELFF. CDR3 DNA sequence: TGTGCCAGCAGTGAAGGTTTCGGGGGCGGCACCGGGGAGCTGTTTTTT.

As for this clonotype: Its ends do not fully match the called genes, so a read error is possible. V and J are TRBV15 and TRBJ1-5; D ambiguous. Germline CDR1 LNHNV, CDR2 YYDKDF (reference sequence). This CDR3 is 13 amino acids long. CDR3: CAASRAVDQPQHF. For the CDR3, the DNA is TGTGCCGCCAGCAGAGCTGTAGATCAGCCCCAGCATTTT.

This clonotype was seen ten or more times. The rearrangement links TRBV6-2 or TRBV6-3 to TRBJ1-2, with 7 bases identical to TRBD1. Germline lookup yields CDR1 MNHEY and CDR2 SVGEGT. This CDR3 region has 15 residues. The trim removed 4 bases at V and 2 bases at J, leaving 7 bases unmatched. The CDR3 DNA sequence: TGTGCCAGCAGTTGGATCCGGGACAGAAACTATGGCTACACCTTC. The encoded protein is CASSWIRDRNYGYTF.

This clonotype was counted many times. The chain joins TRBV20-1 to TRBJ2-7; tentative D call: TRBD1 (5 bases). CDR3 length: 13 amino acids. With 1 base removed from V and 6 bases from J, the gap between germline ends came to 13 bases. Germline V CDR1 and CDR2: DFQATT, SNEGSKA (reference sequence). CDR3 nucleotides: TGCAGTGCTAGAGTGGGAAGGGGTTTCGAGCAGTACTTC. Residues: CSARVGRGFEQYF.

Ten or more counts support this clonotype. The chain is built from TRBV12-3 or TRBV12-4 and TRBJ2-7, with TRBD2 matching 8 bases. V gave up 3 bases and J gave up 5 bases; unmatched junction bases: 9. The CDR3 runs 15 residues. CDR3 sequence: CASSFPGGGLDEQYF. The CDR3 coding sequence is TGTGCCAGCAGTTTTCCGGGGGGGGGTCTCGACGAGCAGTACTTC.

This clonotype was seen ten or more times. The chain carries TRBV10-3 and TRBJ1-1, with a tentative D call TRBD1 (5 bases). CDR3 length: 13 amino acids. The germline V and J ends were trimmed by 11 bases and 1 base, with 14 bases remaining between them. CDR1 is ENHRY and CDR2 is SYGVKD in the germline V gene. Here the CDR3 reads CAVGGERNTEAFF. The DNA for the CDR3 is TGTGCCGTCGGGGGGGAGAGGAACACTGAAGCTTTCTTT.